Below, 31 T cell receptor beta chains from the same sample are listed, as sequenced in a study of metastatic and nonmetastatic thyroid tumors. The entire patient cohort was treatment-naive prior to thyroid surgery. TCRdb re-called clones via MiXCR from the PCR reads. In the table there are 30,000 to 40,000 clones, roughly a third of which are singletons. Specimen: tumor tissue. These receptor sequences come from a female donor with papillary thyroid cancer or a benign thyroid nodule (not recorded which). Some clones in this sample may be carry-over from other donors' samples.

This clone was observed a few times. The V call is TRBV24-1, the J call TRBJ1-2; weak D call: TRBD1 (6 bases). CDR1 and CDR2 from the germline V gene are KGHDR and SFDVKD. This CDR3 is 12 amino acids long. V lost 5 bases to trimming and J lost 6 bases, with 9 bases between them. The CDR3 protein is CATSAPGDGYTF. CDR3 nucleotides: TGTGCCACCAGTGCCCCAGGGGATGGCTACACCTTC.

The CDR3 protein is CASSSELYNEQFF. As DNA, the CDR3 is TGTGCCAGCAGCTCAGAGTTATACAATGAGCAGTTCTTC. V and J are TRBV11-2 and TRBJ2-1, with no clear D. Deletions cut 4 bases from V and 4 bases from J, with 8 bases between. Germline V gives CDR1 SGHAT, CDR2 FQNNGV. The CDR3 has 13 residues.

This chain links TRBV4-1 with TRBJ2-6; D not resolved. V was cut by 0 bases and J by 0 bases, with 12 bases left in between. The CDR3 loop spans 18 amino acids. Germline V CDR1 and CDR2: MGHRA, YSYEKL. CDR3: CASSQDPGAISGANVLTF. CDR3 sequence (DNA): TGCGCCAGCAGCCAAGATCCAGGAGCAATCTCTGGGGCCAACGTCCTGACTTTC.

The genes are TRBV6-1 and TRBJ2-7; 10 bases are shared with TRBD1. The V gene's germline CDR1 is MNHNS and CDR2 SASEGT. The CDR3 extends over 14 amino acids. V was clipped by 5 bases and J by 5 bases; unmatched bases: 6. The CDR3 nucleotides read TGTGCCAGCAGTCCTGGGACAGGGGAGGACGAGCAGTACTTC. Its protein is CASSPGTGEDEQYF.

In its sample, this clone was seen a few times. V is TRBV20-1 and J is TRBJ1-1, with a tentative D call TRBD1 (6 bases). Trimming took 0 bases from V and 5 from J, leaving 22 bases between them. This CDR3 is 17 amino acids long. From germline, CDR1 is DFQATT and CDR2 SNEGSKA (reference sequence). The CDR3 coding sequence is TGCAGTGCTAGAGATCTAGTTTACTCGGGGGCGTGGACTGAAGCTTTCTTT. Residues: CSARDLVYSGAWTEAFF.

J is TRBJ2-7 and V is TRBV6-1; the D gene is possibly TRBD1 (5 bases). The V end was cut by 4 bases, the J end by 7 bases, with 17 bases between. The CDR3 spans 14 residues. Germline lookup yields CDR1 MNHNS and CDR2 SASEGT. The CDR3 DNA follows: TGTGCCAGCAGTGTTTCAGGGCCATTGTGGGAGCAGTACTTC. Residues: CASSVSGPLWEQYF.

This clone came up once. The rearrangement uses TRBV3-1 and TRBJ2-7; 11 bases align to TRBD1. The CDR3 sequence is 17 residues long. The germline gives CDR1 LGHDT, CDR2 YNNKEL (reference sequence). V was clipped by 1 base and J by 3 bases; unmatched bases: 8. The CDR3 reads CASSQGRGTGGNYEQYF. CDR3 DNA: TGTGCCAGCAGCCAAGGGAGGGGGACAGGGGGAAACTACGAGCAGTACTTC.

With regard to this clone: The CDR3 does not end in the conserved phenylalanine or tryptophan, so this is likely a read error. The limits of the CDR3 on the DNA are not certain, so only TCRdb's listed CDR3 is given. The V call is TRBV6-2 or TRBV6-3, the J call TRBJ1-6; whether TRBD1, the table's D call, matches the DNA was not checked. With termini counted, the CDR3 has 9 amino acids. The germline gives CDR1 MNHEY, CDR2 SVGEGT. CDR3 region: CASTPGRQK.

CDR3 loop: CSARSGRPYSNQPQHF. CDR3 DNA sequence: TGCAGTGCTAGGTCGGGCCGACCCTATAGCAATCAGCCCCAGCATTTT. The chain recombines TRBV20-1 with TRBJ1-5; D gene ambiguous. The germline V and J ends were trimmed by 3 bases and 0 bases, with 15 bases remaining between them. The CDR3 loop spans 16 amino acids. The V gene's germline CDR1 is DFQATT and CDR2 SNEGSKA (reference sequence).

The chain combines TRBV25-1 with TRBJ2-7, with D tentatively TRBD2 (6 bases). Germline CDR1 and CDR2: MGHDK and SYGVNS. This CDR3 spans 14 amino acids. Trimming removed 4 bases from V and 6 bases from J, with 16 bases in between. In DNA, the CDR3 is TGTGCCAGCAGTGCTTCGGGGGAAGGGCTCGAGCAGTACTTC. Protein product: CASSASGEGLEQYF.

The chain combines TRBV6-4 with TRBJ1-2; 7 bases fit TRBD1. CDR1 is MRHNA and CDR2 is SNTAGT in the germline V gene. This CDR3 spans 14 amino acids. The V and J ends lost 6 bases and 2 bases, in that order; junction bases with no gene match: 6. In nucleotides, the CDR3 is TGTGCCAGCAGCGTGGACAGGAACAACTATGGCTACACCTTC. Translation gives CASSVDRNNYGYTF.

J is TRBJ2-1 and V is TRBV5-1, with D uncertain. Germline loops: CDR1 SGHRS, CDR2 YFSETQ. The CDR3 is made up of 16 amino acids. V gave up 4 bases and J gave up 4 bases, with 18 bases separating them. DNA of the CDR3: TGCGCCAGCAGCCTGTCAACTAATCCGACTTACAATGAGCAGTTCTTC. This encodes CASSLSTNPTYNEQFF.

The genes are TRBV6-1 and TRBJ2-7, with D perhaps matching TRBD1 (5 bases). The germline V gene has CDR1 MNHNS and CDR2 SASEGT. Deletions cut 8 bases from V and 1 base from J, with 6 bases between. The CDR3 has 11 residues. The CDR3 region has the DNA TGTGCCAGCCAGGGATCCTACGAGCAGTACTTC. It encodes CASQGSYEQYF.

This clone has more than one count but fewer than ten. The chain carries TRBV27 and TRBJ1-2; possible D gene TRBD1, 5 bases. There are 16 residues in the CDR3. Looked up from germline, CDR1 is MNHEY and CDR2 is SMNVEV (reference sequence). Trimming cost V 2 bases and J 0 bases, with 13 bases left between them. CDR3 nucleotide sequence: TGTGCCAGCAGTTTAAGTGGCGGGGCTACTAACTATGGCTACACCTTC. This encodes CASSLSGGATNYGYTF.

At least ten counts were recorded for this clone. This chain uses TRBV15 with TRBJ1-5; TRBD1 matches 8 bases. The CDR3 sequence is 14 residues long. V was pared by 3 bases and J by 4 bases, with 2 bases of the junction left unmatched. The V gene's germline CDR1 is LNHNV and CDR2 YYDKDF (reference sequence). The CDR3 nucleotides read TGTGCCACCAGCAGGGGACAGGAAAATCAGCCCCAGCATTTT. It encodes CATSRGQENQPQHF.

V is TRBV27 and J is TRBJ1-2, with D maybe TRBD1 (5 bases). The CDR3 runs to 17 residues. V was pared by 5 bases and J by 3 bases, with 22 bases between. The germline V gene encodes CDR1 MNHEY and CDR2 SMNVEV (reference sequence). CDR3 nucleotide sequence: TGTGCCAGCAGTCCTCCACGTTCCCGGGACGCCCACTATGGCTACACCTTC. Its translation is CASSPPRSRDAHYGYTF.

This clone was seen a handful of times. The rearrangement uses TRBV6-1 and TRBJ1-2; D gene unclear. There are 13 residues in the CDR3. Germline V gives CDR1 MNHNS, CDR2 SASEGT. Trimming removed 8 bases from V and 6 bases from J, with 16 bases in between. CDR3 DNA: TGTGCCAGCGTTCGGAGGGAAACGGATGGCTACACCTTC. Amino acids: CASVRRETDGYTF.

This clone was counted a few times. This CDR3 is CASSRILTGTNEQFF. CDR3 nucleotide sequence: TGTGCCAGTAGTCGGATCCTGACAGGGACTAATGAGCAGTTCTTC. The rearrangement joins TRBV19 to TRBJ2-1; a weak D match, TRBD1 (7 bases). Germline CDR1 reads LNHDA; CDR2 reads SQIVND (reference sequence). The CDR3 loop spans 15 amino acids. V was clipped by 5 bases and J by 7 bases, with 18 bases between them.

This clone was counted a few times. The chain has TRBV11-2 and TRBJ2-1; no reliable D call. Trimming pared 0 bases from V and 6 bases from J, leaving 9 bases between. The CDR3 is made up of 14 amino acids. In germline, CDR1 is SGHAT, CDR2 FQNNGV. CDR3 DNA sequence: TGTGCCAGCAGCTTAGACCCTAGAGCCAATGAGCAGTTCTTC. Its protein is CASSLDPRANEQFF. Drawing the rest from reference TRBV11-2 and TRBJ2-1, the complete variable domain is EAGVAQSPRYKIIEKRQSVAFWCNPISGHATLYWYQQILGQGPKLLIQFQNNGVVDDSQLPKDRFSAERLKGVDSTLKIQPAKLEDSAVYLCASSLDPRANEQFFGPGTRLTVL.

The V call is TRBV12-3 or TRBV12-4, the J call TRBJ1-1; D unresolved. V was shortened by 6 bases and J by 1 base, with 9 bases between the two germline ends. The CDR3 sequence is 13 residues long. The CDR3 reads CASSPDGNTEAFF. CDR3 DNA: TGTGCCAGCAGCCCGGACGGGAACACTGAAGCTTTCTTT.

This chain uses TRBV13 with TRBJ1-2; 9 nucleotides agree with TRBD1. CDR3 size: 15 residues. With V trimmed by 3 bases and J by 3 bases, 5 bases remained unmatched. CDR1 and CDR2 (germline): PRHDT, FYEKMQ (reference sequence). This CDR3 reads CASSFPGQGYYGYTF. For the CDR3, the DNA is TGTGCCAGCAGCTTTCCGGGACAGGGCTACTATGGCTACACCTTC.

V gene TRBV6-2 or TRBV6-3 combines with J gene TRBJ2-7; TRBD1 is a possible D gene (6 bases). Germline CDR1 is MNHEY and CDR2 is SVGEGT. This CDR3 has 13 amino acids. Trimming removed 0 bases at V and 5 bases at J, with 8 bases between. CDR3 region: CASSYSRGHEQYF. As DNA, the CDR3 is TGTGCCAGCAGTTACTCCAGGGGCCACGAGCAGTACTTC.

This chain connects TRBV7-6 to TRBJ2-7, with TRBD2 as a possible D gene (5 bases). Looked up from germline, CDR1 is SGHVS and CDR2 is FNYEAQ. Trimming took off 1 base at V and 5 bases at J, with 12 bases between the two ends. The CDR3 is made up of 14 amino acids. The CDR3 coding sequence is TGTGCCAGCAGCTTAGATCTCGGAGGAAACGAGCAGTACTTC. Translation gives CASSLDLGGNEQYF.

This rearrangement joins TRBV18 to TRBJ1-3, with D hard to call. Trimming left V 1 base short and J 0 bases short, with 4 bases between. In germline, CDR1 is KGHSH, CDR2 LQKENI. The CDR3 loop spans 14 amino acids. The CDR3 sequence: CASSPQRSGNTIYF. DNA of the CDR3: TGTGCCAGCTCACCACAACGCTCTGGAAACACCATATATTTT.

This clone was seen a few times. The rearrangement links TRBV6-1 to TRBJ1-5, with a weak D call TRBD1 (6 bases). V lost 0 bases and J lost 0, with 9 bases in between. Looked up from germline, CDR1 is MNHNS and CDR2 is SASEGT. The CDR3 totals 16 residues. In DNA form, the CDR3 reads TGTGCCAGCAGTGAAGCAGGGGGATTTAGCAATCAGCCCCAGCATTTT. This codes for CASSEAGGFSNQPQHF.

This clone was counted only a few times. The gene calls are TRBV27 and TRBJ2-7; TRBD1 or TRBD2 may be the D gene (5 bases each). V lost 5 bases and J lost 0, with 8 bases in between. There are 13 residues in the CDR3. Germline V CDR1 and CDR2: MNHEY, SMNVEV (reference sequence). CDR3 bases: TGTGCCAGCAGTGGGACGGGCTCCTACGAGCAGTACTTC. As protein: CASSGTGSYEQYF.

The V call is TRBV12-3 or TRBV12-4, the J call TRBJ2-7, with a tentative D call TRBD1 (6 bases). The germline V and J ends were trimmed by 5 bases and 7 bases, with 12 bases remaining between them. The CDR3 totals 12 residues. CDR3 residues: CASSRTGFEQYF. The CDR3 DNA reads as TGTGCCAGCAGTAGAACAGGGTTTGAGCAGTACTTC.

CDR3 DNA: TGTGCCATCAGTGCCTCTCCGGGACTATTAGGGAGGGTACGTGAGCAGTACTTC. Encoded protein: CAISASPGLLGRVREQYF. The gene calls are TRBV10-3 and TRBJ2-7, with TRBD2 identical over 7 bases. V trimming: 4 bases; J trimming: 7 bases; junction bases outside the gene matches: 22. Germline CDR1 and CDR2: ENHRY and SYGVKD. CDR3 size: 18 residues.

The V and J genes are TRBV5-1 and TRBJ2-3; D gene uncertain. There are 14 residues in the CDR3. CDR1 SGHRS and CDR2 YFSETQ come from the germline V gene. Trimming removed 4 bases at V and 3 bases at J, with 12 bases between. The CDR3 loop reads CASSLGFVTDTQYF. In DNA form, the CDR3 reads TGCGCCAGCAGCCTAGGGTTTGTTACAGATACGCAGTATTTT. Full variable domain (missing parts from reference TRBV5-1 and TRBJ2-3): KAGVTQTPRYLIKTRGQQVTLSCSPISGHRSVSWYQQTPGQGLQFLFEYFSETQRNKGNFPGRFSGRQFSNSRSEMNVSTLELGDSALYLCASSLGFVTDTQYFGPGTRLTVL.

This clone showed up many times. The V call is TRBV6-1, the J call TRBJ2-7; 9 positions match TRBD2. The CDR3 covers 13 residues. The junction had 0 bases not matched to a gene; V was cut back by 2 bases and J by 4 bases. Germline-derived CDR1 and CDR2 are MNHNS and SASEGT. The CDR3 DNA is TGTGCCAGCAGTGAACTAGCGGGGTACGAGCAGTACTTC. Amino acids: CASSELAGYEQYF.

This clone appeared a few times. V is TRBV12-3 or TRBV12-4 and J is TRBJ1-6, with 7 bases matching TRBD1. The CDR3 runs to 14 residues. V was clipped by 3 bases and J by 8 bases; unmatched bases: 4. The CDR3 bases are TGTGCCAGCAGTTTCCGCCAGGGGGATTCACCCCTCCACTTT. This codes for CASSFRQGDSPLHF.